These T cell receptor beta chains were read from a single sample in a study of cytomegalovirus exposure and HLA in healthy donors. This table comes from immunoSEQ multiplex PCR, and its TCRdb copy is limited to in-frame clones, with some not included. The sample shows around 130,000 clones, 8.5% to 9% of them seen only once. Sequenced: PBMCs. The source of these receptors is a middle-aged woman in good health and CMV-seropositive. Both conserved end residues are part of each CDR3. D genes are given only for firm matches. Size is stated for part of the rows, as once, few or many counts, or as a class when the clone is expanded.

d_gene,len,j_gene,v_gene,abundance,CDR3nt,CDR3aa
-,15,TRBJ2-6,TRBV5-5,-,TGTGCCAGCGGCAAGCGGTACTCTGGGGCCAACGTCCTGACTTTC,CASGKRYSGANVLTF
TRBD2,17,TRBJ2-1,TRBV6-1,-,TGTGCCAGCAGTGAAGCTCCTAGCGGGGGGGAACGGAATGAGCAGTTCTTC,CASSEAPSGGERNEQFF
TRBD2,15,TRBJ2-3,TRBV9,-,TGTGCCAGCAGGGGCGGGGGGACCAACACAGATACGCAGTATTTT,CASRGGGTNTDTQYF
-,13,TRBJ2-1,TRBV5-4,-,TGTGCCAGCAGCTTGGCAGGGGCAGGTGAGCAGTTCTTC,CASSLAGAGEQFF
TRBD2,15,TRBJ2-1,TRBV7-2,few,TGTGCCAGCAGCTCAACTAGCGGGGATTACAATGAGCAGTTCTTC,CASSSTSGDYNEQFF
-,14,TRBJ1-2,TRBV28,-,TGTGCCAGCAGTTTATCGAGGCCCGGCTATGGCTACACCTTC,CASSLSRPGYGYTF
-,14,TRBJ1-1,TRBV28,-,TGTGCCAGCAGTCGGGATCAAGTGAACACTGAAGCTTTCTTT,CASSRDQVNTEAFF
-,17,TRBJ2-7,TRBV21-1,few,TGTGCCAGCAGCAAAGACCCCTCGAGGCAGGGGTCCTACGAGCAGTACTTC,CASSKDPSRQGSYEQYF
-,17,TRBJ1-5,TRBV21-1,-,TGTGCCAGCAGCAAAGCTCACGGGACAGGGATCAATCAGCCCCAGCATTTT,CASSKAHGTGINQPQHF
-,12,TRBJ1-3,TRBV27,-,TGTGCCAGCAGGAGCTCTGGAAACACCATATATTTT,CASRSSGNTIYF
-,11,TRBJ1-2,TRBV7-9,-,TGTGCCAGCAGCAGAGGAAGCGCCTACACCTTC,CASSRGSAYTF
TRBD2,13,TRBJ2-7,TRBV6-1,few,TGTGCCAGCAGTGGGGGGAGGGCTCTCGAGCAGTACTTC,CASSGGRALEQYF
-,14,TRBJ2-1,TRBV5-4,-,TGTGCCAGCAGTCAGACAGGACCCTACAATGAGCAGTTCTTC,CASSQTGPYNEQFF
-,19,TRBJ2-1,TRBV7-6,-,TGTGCCAGCAGCAGGGGGCCGGGACTAGGGGGCCAACGGGACAATGAGCAGTTCTTC,CASSRGPGLGGQRDNEQFF
-,14,TRBJ1-2,TRBV19,-,TGTGCCAGTACGAGGGGGGGATCTGTCTATGGCTACACCTTC,CASTRGGSVYGYTF
TRBD1,14,TRBJ1-2,TRBV6-5,few,TGTGCCAGCAGTCCCCCTAAAGGGGGCGCAGGCTACACCTTC,CASSPPKGGAGYTF
-,12,TRBJ1-1,TRBV6-5,few,TGTGCCAGCAGACAGGGTAACACTGAAGCTTTCTTT,CASRQGNTEAFF
TRBD2,15,TRBJ2-5,TRBV18,few,TGTGCCAGCCACCGGGGGGCAAGCGGGGGAGAGACCCAGTACTTC,CASHRGASGGETQYF
-,15,TRBJ2-6,TRBV18,few,TGTGCCAGCTCACCGGGGACAACCGGGGCCAACGTCCTGACTTTC,CASSPGTTGANVLTF
TRBD1,13,TRBJ1-1,TRBV7-3,-,TGTGCCAGCAGCTTACAGGGGGTCGCTGAAGCTTTCTTT,CASSLQGVAEAFF
-,15,TRBJ1-1,TRBV19,medium-sized,TGTGCCAGTAGTACAGCAGGGTACATGAACACTGAAGCTTTCTTT,CASSTAGYMNTEAFF
TRBD1,15,TRBJ1-2,TRBV28,few,TGTGCCAGCAGTCCGTTACAGGGGGCGCGGAATGGCTACACCTTC,CASSPLQGARNGYTF
TRBD1,13,TRBJ2-4,TRBV19,few,TGTGCCACTAGTCAGGGGGCCGCAAACATTCAGTACTTC,CATSQGAANIQYF
-,12,TRBJ1-1,TRBV10-3,-,TGTGCCATCAGAAGCTTGAACACTGAAGCTTTCTTT,CAIRSLNTEAFF
-,14,TRBJ2-1,TRBV14,-,TGTGCCAGCAGCCATGGCGGGGCCGGTAATGAGCAGTTCTTC,CASSHGGAGNEQFF
TRBD1,14,TRBJ2-7,TRBV13,few,TGTGCCAGCAGCGGCCGGGACAGAACCTACGAGCAGTACTTC,CASSGRDRTYEQYF
TRBD1,14,TRBJ1-2,TRBV27,-,TGTGCCAGCAGTTCTACCGGGACAGTCTATGGCTACACCTTC,CASSSTGTVYGYTF
TRBD1,17,TRBJ1-1,TRBV5-7,-,TGTGCCAGCAGCTTGGCCTTTTCGGACAGGAAGAACACTGAAGCTTTCTTT,CASSLAFSDRKNTEAFF
-,14,TRBJ1-1,TRBV9,-,TGTGCCAGCAGCGATGGACACCTCGCCACTGAAGCTTTCTTT,CASSDGHLATEAFF
-,13,TRBJ1-4,TRBV2,many,TGTGCCAGCAGTCGGGGGGCGCAGCAAAAACTGTTTTTT,CASSRGAQQKLFF
-,13,TRBJ2-4,TRBV4-2,-,TGTGCCAGCAATTCCCGGAGAGAGAACATTCAGTACTTC,CASNSRRENIQYF
-,13,TRBJ2-1,TRBV29-1,-,TGCAGCGGCGCGAGGTACCGGGAAGATGAGCAGTTCTTC,CSGARYREDEQFF
TRBD2,15,TRBJ2-1,TRBV2,-,TGTGCCAGCAGTCCGGGACTAGAGGGGTACAATGAGCAGTTCTTC,CASSPGLEGYNEQFF
TRBD1,13,TRBJ2-1,TRBV4-2,few,TGTGCCAGCAGCCATCAGGGGGCGGGCGAGCAGTTCTTC,CASSHQGAGEQFF
-,13,TRBJ1-2,TRBV19,-,TGTGCCAGTACCGGACAGCGGAATGAGGGCTACACCTTC,CASTGQRNEGYTF
-,13,TRBJ1-2,TRBV7-8,-,TGTGCCAGCAGCTTTCCCCGGGACTATGGCTACACCTTC,CASSFPRDYGYTF
-,13,TRBJ2-7,TRBV6-5,-,TGTGCCAGCAGTTACTCGAGAGGGATCGAGCAGTACTTC,CASSYSRGIEQYF
-,16,TRBJ1-4,TRBV28,few,TGTGCCAGTAGCGGGGGGGGGCCAAAGGCTAATGAAAAACTGTTTTTT,CASSGGGPKANEKLFF
-,15,TRBJ1-2,TRBV9,few,TGTGCCAGCAGCGTAGATCCTTCTAAGAACTATGGCTACACCTTC,CASSVDPSKNYGYTF
-,12,TRBJ1-1,TRBV5-4,few,TGTGCCAGCAGCTCGGAGACAGACGAAGCTTTCTTT,CASSSETDEAFF
-,13,TRBJ2-7,TRBV7-9,few,TGTGCCAGCAGCTTAGTGGTGGAGGGGGAGCAGTACTTC,CASSLVVEGEQYF
TRBD1,16,TRBJ2-7,TRBV30,-,TGTGCCTGGAGTGTAAGGGCGGCAGGGGGCGAATACGAGCAGTACTTC,CAWSVRAAGGEYEQYF
-,12,TRBJ2-7,TRBV5-1,few,TGCGCCAGCAGCTTTAATACCTACGAGCAGTACTTC,CASSFNTYEQYF
TRBD1,13,TRBJ1-1,TRBV5-4,few,TGTGCCAGCAGTGCAGGGGGCTTGGCTGAAGCTTTCTTT,CASSAGGLAEAFF
-,14,TRBJ1-5,TRBV6-5,-,TGTGCCAGCAGTTTAAAAGGGGGTACTCAGCCCCAGCATTTT,CASSLKGGTQPQHF
TRBD1,13,TRBJ2-7,TRBV27,few,TGTGCCAGCAGTTTAAGGGGGCCCTACGAGCAGTACTTC,CASSLRGPYEQYF
TRBD1,15,TRBJ1-1,TRBV9,few,TGTGCCAGCAGCGTATATGGACAGGGTTTTAGCGAAGCTTTCTTT,CASSVYGQGFSEAFF
TRBD1,15,TRBJ1-5,TRBV6-6,-,TGTGCCAGCAGCGGGACAGGGGAGCGGGGTCAGCCCCAGCATTTT,CASSGTGERGQPQHF
TRBD2,18,TRBJ2-5,TRBV11-3,few,TGTGCCAGCAGATCTGGGGACTCCCGAGGGCGGGGGGATAGGACCCAGTACTTC,CASRSGDSRGRGDRTQYF
-,15,TRBJ2-2,TRBV5-1,-,TGCGCCAGCAGCTTTGGGGCAGGGGACACCGGGGAGCTGTTTTTT,CASSFGAGDTGELFF
TRBD1,15,TRBJ1-1,TRBV9,few,TGTGCCAGCAGCCCACGACAGGGCCTCGACACTGAAGCTTTCTTT,CASSPRQGLDTEAFF
-,18,TRBJ1-5,TRBV19,few,TGTGCCAGTAGTATTGCAGCAAATGGGGGAGGAGGCAATCAGCCCCAGCATTTT,CASSIAANGGGGNQPQHF
-,14,TRBJ2-7,TRBV5-4,-,TGTGCCAGCAGCAGGGGTCAGGGTGGCTACGAGCAGTACTTC,CASSRGQGGYEQYF
TRBD1,13,TRBJ1-1,TRBV11-3,-,TGTGCCAGCAGCCTAGGAGGGACAGGGGAAGCTTTCTTT,CASSLGGTGEAFF
TRBD1,23,TRBJ2-2,TRBV28,few,TGTGCCAGCAGTCTCAGGGGGCGCGTGCTTTCCGGAGCCCTTACCGCGAACACCGGGGAGCTGTTTTTT,CASSLRGRVLSGALTANTGELFF
TRBD1,13,TRBJ2-7,TRBV27,few,TGTGCCAGCAGTTTTTCCAGGGGGTACGAGCAGTACTTC,CASSFSRGYEQYF
-,13,TRBJ2-3,TRBV7-9,-,TGTGCCAGCAGGTACTCGTTCACAGATACGCAGTATTTT,CASRYSFTDTQYF